These 2 T cell receptor beta chains were sequenced from one sample in a study of blood T cell repertoires in COVID-19. The assay was immunoSEQ multiplex PCR, and TCRdb's table has in-frame clones only and misses some. Counted here are about 200,000 clones, roughly nine tenths occurring once; the ten biggest clones make up 1.5% to 2%. The sample comprised peripheral blood. The receptors stem from a man aged 40-55 years with active or convalescent COVID-19.

The sample holds one count of this clone. This chain joins TRBV12-3 or TRBV12-4 and TRBJ2-7; perhaps TRBD2 as D (6 bases). Trimming cost V 3 bases and J 5 bases, with 11 bases left between them. The CDR3 runs to 13 residues. The CDR3 nucleotides are TGTGCCAGCAGTTTGGGACTGCCCAACGAGCAGTACTTC. This codes for CASSLGLPNEQYF.

The V gene is TRBV7-9, the J gene TRBJ2-5, with unresolved D. The CDR3 has 13 residues. V lost 8 bases and J 2 bases, leaving 12 bases between the germline ends. Germline V gives CDR1 SEHNR, CDR2 FQNEAQ (reference sequence). The CDR3 bases are TGTGCCAGCGGGCATGGGTTACAAGAGACCCAGTACTTC. The encoded protein is CASGHGLQETQYF.